The 24 T cell receptor beta chains below were found in one sample sequenced in a study of human T cells and chemical hapten exposure. Each CDR3 protein is one row after TCRdb ran MiXCR on the RACE reads. Altogether about 340,000 distinct CDR3 sequences are present, under 9% being singletons, with the ten largest covering more than 7%. The time point is: patch test 1, 2 weeks after DPC sensitization. The treatment was: therapeutic diphenylcyclopropenone sensitization with weekly scalp DPC. Here the sequenced sample was whole blood, taken in connection with sensitization to the hapten diphenylcyclopropenone (DPC). All receptors derive from a woman younger than 30 with alopecia areata. Some clones in this sample may be carry-over from other donors' samples.

This clonotype was observed at least ten times. The V gene is TRBV20-1, the J gene TRBJ2-3, with TRBD1 identical over 12 bases. CDR3 length equals 16 residues. Germline lookup yields CDR1 DFQATT and CDR2 SNEGSKA (reference sequence). Trimming cost V 5 bases and J 2 bases; bases outside gene matches: 8. The CDR3 nucleotides are TGCAGTGCTGGGGACAGGGGGCGAACCTACACAGATACGCAGTATTTT. Residues: CSAGDRGRTYTDTQYF.

This clonotype has only a few counts. The chain has TRBV10-3 and TRBJ1-2; 7 bases are shared with TRBD1. The CDR3 totals 13 residues. Per the germline V gene, CDR1 is ENHRY and CDR2 is SYGVKD. Trimming took 2 bases from V and 6 from J; bases not matched to a gene: 3. Here the CDR3 reads CAISEIDRDGYTF. CDR3 DNA: TGTGCCATCAGTGAGATAGACAGGGATGGCTACACCTTC.

V and J are TRBV12-3 or TRBV12-4 and TRBJ1-1, with D maybe TRBD1 (5 bases). Trimming took 4 bases from V and 7 from J, leaving 13 bases between them. This CDR3 has 13 amino acids. CDR3 sequence: CASSSRWGGEAFF. The CDR3 bases are TGTGCCAGCAGTTCGCGTTGGGGGGGTGAAGCTTTCTTT.

This clonotype was detected many times. The V and J genes are TRBV18 and TRBJ2-7; D unclear. V lost 5 bases to trimming and J lost 7 bases, with 15 bases between them. The CDR3 covers 13 residues. Germline V lookup: CDR1 KGHSH, CDR2 LQKENI. CDR3 region: CASSLRPAGEQYF. CDR3 DNA: TGTGCCAGCTCATTACGTCCCGCAGGAGAGCAGTACTTC.

This clonotype was observed many times. The V call is TRBV5-1, the J call TRBJ2-3; 7 bases line up with TRBD1. The junction had 6 bases not matched to a gene; V was cut back by 4 bases and J by 4 bases. The CDR3 is made up of 14 amino acids. In germline, CDR1 is SGHRS, CDR2 YFSETQ. CDR3 sequence (DNA): TGCGCCAGCAGCCGACAGGGAGTTCCAGATACGCAGTATTTT. Amino acids: CASSRQGVPDTQYF.

In its sample, this clonotype was seen a few times. V is TRBV20-1 and J is TRBJ2-7; D unclear. The V and J ends lost 3 bases and 0 bases respectively, with 15 bases between them. The CDR3 contains 15 residues. Germline assignment: CDR1 DFQATT and CDR2 SNEGSKA (reference sequence). CDR3 nucleotide sequence: TGCAGTGCTAGTCTCCTAGTAGGTGCCTCCTACGAGCAGTACTTC. Translating gives CSASLLVGASYEQYF.

The rearrangement joins TRBV11-1 to TRBJ2-1; either TRBD1 or TRBD2 may supply D (5 bases each). There are 14 residues in the CDR3. With 3 bases removed from V and 8 bases from J, the gap between germline ends came to 14 bases. CDR1 and CDR2 from the germline V gene are SGHAT and FQDESV (reference sequence). CDR3 nucleotides: TGTGCCAGCAGCTTTGGGGGACCAAACCATGAGCAGTTCTTC. Amino acid sequence: CASSFGGPNHEQFF.

The rearrangement joins TRBV7-9 to TRBJ2-2; weak D call: TRBD1 (5 bases). CDR3 length: 15 amino acids. Germline V gene sequence: CDR1 SEHNR, CDR2 FQNEAQ (reference sequence). Deletions cut 5 bases from V and 3 bases from J, with 13 bases between. CDR3 sequence (DNA): TGTGCCAGCAGCCCCTTACAGGCCGACACCGGGGAGCTGTTTTTT. Translated, it gives CASSPLQADTGELFF.

This clonotype was recorded at least ten times. The chain couples TRBV9 to TRBJ1-5; no reliable D call. The CDR3 totals 14 residues. V was pared by 2 bases and J by 5 bases, with 11 bases between. The germline gives CDR1 SGDLS, CDR2 YYNGEE. CDR3 amino acids: CASSVAGLDQPQHF. Written as DNA, the CDR3 is TGTGCCAGCAGCGTGGCCGGCCTTGATCAGCCCCAGCATTTT.

This clonotype was found a few times. This CDR3 is CASRFLILTVNTEAFF. The CDR3, as DNA: TGTGCAAGTCGCTTCCTCATCTTAACAGTGAACACTGAAGCTTTCTTT. V gene TRBV12-2 combines with J gene TRBJ1-1. TRBV12-2 constitutes a pseudogene. The CDR3 contains 16 residues.

The sample holds a few counts of this clonotype. The chain combines TRBV5-4 with TRBJ1-1, with unresolved D. The V gene's germline CDR1 is SGHNT and CDR2 YYREEE (reference sequence). The V gene lost 2 bases and the J gene lost 4 bases, with 9 bases spanning the gap. CDR3 length: 13 residues. CDR3 region: CASSFSAGTEAFF. The CDR3 region has the DNA TGTGCCAGCAGCTTCAGTGCGGGCACTGAAGCTTTCTTT. Full variable domain (rest looked up from reference TRBV5-4 and TRBJ1-1): ETGVTQSPTHLIKTRGQQVTLRCSSQSGHNTVSWYQQALGQGPQFIFQYYREEENGRGNFPPRFSGLQFPNYSSELNVNALELDDSALYLCASSFSAGTEAFFGQGTRLTVV.

This clonotype has a handful of counts. The chain couples TRBV6-5 to TRBJ1-5; 9 bases are a match to TRBD1. V dropped 5 bases and J dropped 3; count of bases not matched to a gene: 11. CDR1 MNHEY and CDR2 SVGAGI come from the germline V gene. The CDR3 extends over 17 amino acids. The chain's CDR3 is CASSHGQGWSDNQPQHF. For the CDR3, the DNA is TGTGCCAGCAGTCACGGACAGGGGTGGAGCGACAATCAGCCCCAGCATTTT.

The chain carries TRBV11-1 and TRBJ1-5; no definite D call. This CDR3 region has 13 residues. Trimming removed 1 base at V and 6 bases at J, with 7 bases between. The germline gives CDR1 SGHAT, CDR2 FQDESV (reference sequence). CDR3 bases: TGTGCCAGCAGCTTAGATAGGATTCAGCCCCAGCATTTT. As protein: CASSLDRIQPQHF.

This clonotype was found many times. The chain joins TRBV6-6 to TRBJ1-2; TRBD1 matches 7 bases. The germline V gene encodes CDR1 MNHNY and CDR2 SVGAGI (reference sequence). V was pared by 6 bases and J by 5 bases, with 9 bases of the junction left unmatched. The CDR3 spans 14 residues. CDR3 in amino acids: CASSSRQGPYGYTF. The CDR3 nucleotides read TGTGCCAGCAGCTCCCGACAGGGCCCTTATGGCTACACCTTC.

This clonotype came up many times. The CDR3 sequence: CAISRTSGVQETQYF. Here the CDR3 DNA reads TGTGCCATCAGTCGGACTAGCGGAGTCCAAGAGACCCAGTACTTC. The rearrangement links TRBV10-3 to TRBJ2-5, with 10 positions matching TRBD2. Germline CDR1 ENHRY, CDR2 SYGVKD. The CDR3 runs to 15 residues. The junction had 4 bases not matched to a gene; V was cut back by 5 bases and J by 1 base.

The chain employs TRBV5-5 and TRBJ2-2; D remains unclear. The CDR3 runs 12 residues. The germline CDR1 and CDR2 sequences are SGHKS and YYEKEE (reference sequence). V lost 0 bases, J lost 7 bases, and 4 bases lay in between. The CDR3 loop reads CASSLVVGELFF. Written as DNA, the CDR3 is TGTGCCAGCAGCTTGGTAGTCGGGGAGCTGTTTTTT.

This clonotype was seen many times. V and J are TRBV6-5 and TRBJ2-3; D is unresolved. The germline CDR1 and CDR2 sequences are MNHEY and SVGAGI. Trimming left V 4 bases short and J 5 bases short, with 4 bases between. The CDR3 contains 11 residues. This CDR3 is CASSSQDTQYF. The CDR3 nucleotides are TGTGCCAGCAGTTCCCAAGATACGCAGTATTTT.

The chain combines TRBV5-4 with TRBJ2-7; D remains unclear. Trimming took 1 base from V and 2 from J, leaving 7 bases between them. The CDR3 covers 13 residues. Germline CDR1 and CDR2: SGHNT and YYREEE (reference sequence). CDR3 protein: CASSLNPAYEQYF. Here the CDR3 DNA reads TGTGCCAGCAGCTTGAACCCAGCCTACGAGCAGTACTTC.

V gene TRBV5-1 combines with J gene TRBJ2-3, with 8 bases matching TRBD1. This CDR3 has 14 residues. Germline loops: CDR1 SGHRS, CDR2 YFSETQ. V lost 1 base to trimming and J lost 4 bases; unmatched junction nucleotides: 2. CDR3 residues: CASSLQGAADTQYF. In DNA, the CDR3 is TGCGCCAGCAGCTTGCAGGGGGCGGCAGATACGCAGTATTTT.

The chain recombines TRBV7-2 with TRBJ1-5; maybe TRBD1 (6 bases). CDR3 length: 16 amino acids. V was shortened by 1 base and J by 7 bases, with 17 bases between the two germline ends. CDR1 SGHTA and CDR2 FQGNSA come from the germline V gene. The CDR3 nucleotides are TGTGCCAGCAGCTTAGACATAGACCGGACAGTACAGCCCCAGCATTTT. This sequence encodes CASSLDIDRTVQPQHF. The full variable domain, rest sourced from reference TRBV7-2 and TRBJ1-5, is GAGVSQSPSNKVTEKGKDVELRCDPISGHTALYWYRQSLGQGLEFLIYFQGNSAPDKSGLPSDRFSAERTGGSVSTLTIQRTQQEDSAVYLCASSLDIDRTVQPQHFGDGTRLSIL.

In this sample, this clonotype turned up a few times. The CDR3 nucleotides are TGTGCCAGCAGACGTGGAAACAGGGGGAGGAGCAATCAGCCCCAGCATTTT. Protein: CASRRGNRGRSNQPQHF. The V call is TRBV28, the J call TRBJ1-5, with TRBD1 identical over 8 bases. V lost 6 bases and J lost 1; bases outside the gene matches: 11. Germline CDR1 reads MDHEN; CDR2 reads SYDVKM. This CDR3 spans 17 amino acids. The whole variable domain, filled in from reference TRBV28 and TRBJ1-5, reads DVKVTQSSRYLVKRTGEKVFLECVQDMDHENMFWYRQDPGLGLRLIYFSYDVKMKEKGDIPEGYSVSREKKERFSLILESASTNQTSMYLCASRRGNRGRSNQPQHFGDGTRLSIL.

This chain connects TRBV7-9 to TRBJ2-5; the D call may be TRBD1 or TRBD2 (5 bases each). Trimming cost V 0 bases and J 0 bases, with 11 bases left between them. This CDR3 has 16 amino acids. Germline lookup yields CDR1 SEHNR and CDR2 FQNEAQ (reference sequence). The CDR3 is CASSLALGTDQETQYF. For the CDR3, the DNA is TGTGCCAGCAGCTTAGCGTTGGGGACCGACCAAGAGACCCAGTACTTC. The entire variable domain, with the rest obtained from reference TRBV7-9 and TRBJ2-5, is as follows: DTGVSQNPRHKITKRGQNVTFRCDPISEHNRLYWYRQTLGQGPEFLTYFQNEAQLEKSRLLSDRFSAERPKGSFSTLEIQRTEQGDSAMYLCASSLALGTDQETQYFGPGTRLLVL.

This clonotype has a handful of counts. The genes are TRBV3-1 and TRBJ2-1, with TRBD2 identical over 11 bases. CDR3 length: 15 residues. With 3 bases clipped from V and 10 bases from J, the junction kept 8 bases outside the gene matches. CDR1 and CDR2 from the germline V gene are LGHDT and YNNKEL (reference sequence). CDR3 nucleotides: TGTGCCAGCAGCCAGACTAGCGGGGCCCTCGGGGAGCAGTTCTTC. Residues: CASSQTSGALGEQFF.

There are many counts of this clonotype. The chain employs TRBV9 and TRBJ2-4; D may match TRBD1 or TRBD2 (5 bases each). Germline assignment: CDR1 SGDLS and CDR2 YYNGEE. V gave up 0 bases and J gave up 1 base, with 8 bases separating them. The CDR3 is made up of 15 amino acids. The CDR3 DNA follows: TGTGCCAGCAGCGTAGGATGGGGGGCCAAAAACATTCAGTACTTC. Translated, it gives CASSVGWGAKNIQYF.